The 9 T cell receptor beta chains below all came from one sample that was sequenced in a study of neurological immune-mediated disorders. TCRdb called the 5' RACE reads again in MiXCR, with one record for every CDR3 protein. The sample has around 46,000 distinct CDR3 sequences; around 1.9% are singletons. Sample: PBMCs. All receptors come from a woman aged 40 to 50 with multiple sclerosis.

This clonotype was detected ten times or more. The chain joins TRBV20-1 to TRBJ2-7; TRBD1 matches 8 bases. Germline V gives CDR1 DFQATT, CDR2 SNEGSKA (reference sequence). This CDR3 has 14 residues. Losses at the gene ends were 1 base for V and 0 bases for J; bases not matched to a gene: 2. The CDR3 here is CSARGTGNSYEQYF. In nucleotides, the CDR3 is TGCAGTGCTAGAGGGACAGGGAACTCCTACGAGCAGTACTTC.

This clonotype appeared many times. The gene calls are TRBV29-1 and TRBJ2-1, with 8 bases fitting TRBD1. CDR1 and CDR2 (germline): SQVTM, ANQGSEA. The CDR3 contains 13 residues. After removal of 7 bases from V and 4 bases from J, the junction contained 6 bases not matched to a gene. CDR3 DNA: TGCAGCGCCGGACAGGGCCTTTACAATGAGCAGTTCTTC. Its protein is CSAGQGLYNEQFF.

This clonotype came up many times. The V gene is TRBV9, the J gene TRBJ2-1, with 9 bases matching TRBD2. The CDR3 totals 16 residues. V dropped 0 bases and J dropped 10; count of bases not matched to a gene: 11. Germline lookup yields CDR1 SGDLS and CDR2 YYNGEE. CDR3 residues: CASSVVPIAGAGEQFF. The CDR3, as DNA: TGTGCCAGCAGCGTAGTTCCAATAGCGGGGGCCGGGGAGCAGTTCTTC. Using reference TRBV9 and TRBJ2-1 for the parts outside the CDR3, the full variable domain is DSGVTQTPKHLITATGQRVTLRCSPRSGDLSVYWYQQSLDQGLQFLIQYYNGEERAKGNILERFSAQQFPDLHSELNLSSLELGDSALYFCASSVVPIAGAGEQFFGPGTRLTVL.

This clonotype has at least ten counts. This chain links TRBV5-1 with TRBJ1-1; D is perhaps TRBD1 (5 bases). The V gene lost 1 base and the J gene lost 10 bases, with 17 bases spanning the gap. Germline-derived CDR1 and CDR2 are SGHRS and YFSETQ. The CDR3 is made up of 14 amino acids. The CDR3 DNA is TGCGCCAGCAGCTTGACCCAGGCTATTGGGGGAGCTTTCTTT. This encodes CASSLTQAIGGAFF.

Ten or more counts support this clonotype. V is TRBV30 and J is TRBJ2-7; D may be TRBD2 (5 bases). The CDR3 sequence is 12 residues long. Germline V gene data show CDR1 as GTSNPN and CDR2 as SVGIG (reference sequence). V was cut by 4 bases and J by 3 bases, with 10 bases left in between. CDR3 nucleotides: TGTGCCTGGACTCCCGGGATCTACGAGCAGTACTTC. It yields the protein CAWTPGIYEQYF.

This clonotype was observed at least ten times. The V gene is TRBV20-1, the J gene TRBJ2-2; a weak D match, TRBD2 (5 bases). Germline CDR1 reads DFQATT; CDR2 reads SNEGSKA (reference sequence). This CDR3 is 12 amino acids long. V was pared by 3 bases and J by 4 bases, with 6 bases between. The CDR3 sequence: CSARLATGELFF. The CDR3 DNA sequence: TGCAGTGCTAGGCTAGCCACCGGGGAGCTGTTTTTT.

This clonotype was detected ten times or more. This CDR3 reads CASRVNQPQHF. Here the CDR3 DNA reads TGTGCCAGCCGAGTCAATCAGCCCCAGCATTTT. This chain links TRBV2 with TRBJ1-5; D remains ambiguous. Germline CDR1 SNHLY, CDR2 FYNNEI. V was shortened by 8 bases and J by 3 bases, with 5 bases between the two germline ends. The CDR3 extends over 11 amino acids.

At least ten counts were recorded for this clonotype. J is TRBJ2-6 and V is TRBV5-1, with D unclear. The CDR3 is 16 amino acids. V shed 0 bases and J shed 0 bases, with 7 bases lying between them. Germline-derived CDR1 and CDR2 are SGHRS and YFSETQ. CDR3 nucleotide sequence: TGCGCCAGCAGCTTGGGCCCTCTCTCTGGGGCCAACGTCCTGACTTTC. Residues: CASSLGPLSGANVLTF. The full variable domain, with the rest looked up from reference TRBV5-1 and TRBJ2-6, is KAGVTQTPRYLIKTRGQQVTLSCSPISGHRSVSWYQQTPGQGLQFLFEYFSETQRNKGNFPGRFSGRQFSNSRSEMNVSTLELGDSALYLCASSLGPLSGANVLTFGAGSRLTVL.

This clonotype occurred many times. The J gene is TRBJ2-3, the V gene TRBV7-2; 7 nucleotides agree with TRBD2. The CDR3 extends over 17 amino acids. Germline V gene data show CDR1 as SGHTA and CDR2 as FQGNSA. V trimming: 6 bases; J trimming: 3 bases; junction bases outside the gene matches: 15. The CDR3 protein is CASRPPVRGVKTDTQYF. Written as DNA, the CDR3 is TGTGCCAGCAGGCCTCCAGTCCGGGGGGTTAAAACAGATACGCAGTATTTT.